This T cell receptor beta chain is drawn from a study of CD8 T cells in ankylosing spondylitis. Overall study findings and caveats: In ankylosing spondylitis patients, matched synovial fluid reportedly showed significant enrichment of disease-linked clones. Several highly homologous variants formed a TCR beta motif that appeared characteristic of ankylosing spondylitis blood.

Molecular-barcoded quantitative 5'-RACE produced these TCR beta libraries. TCRdb processed the 5' RACE reads anew with MiXCR; each CDR3 protein has one entry. The sample carries around 300,000 distinct CDR3 sequences, roughly 14% recorded once. The CDR3 extends over 16 amino acids. Germline V gene lookup returns CDR1 MNHEY and CDR2 SVGAGI. J was trimmed by 4 bases and V by 7 bases; bases with no gene match: 14. This clonotype occurred a few times. The antigen is undetermined. The material sequenced was blood, either unsorted or a sorted T cell fraction (not recorded which). The rearrangement uses TRBV6-5 and TRBJ2-7, with 9 bases aligning to TRBD2. This receptor was identified in a male donor with ankylosing spondylitis or in good health (not recorded which). DNA for the CDR3: TGTGCCAGCACCTACTCCGGCGGGGGGGGTGCGTACGAGCAGTACTTC. Residues: CASTYSGGGGAYEQYF.